Reported below is one T cell receptor (beta chain). The antigen remains undetermined. These data come from a study of cytotoxic CD8 clonotypes in ibrutinib-treated CLL. On the study more broadly: Among the patients, 11 presented as relapsed/refractory and over 14 as treatment-naive; approximately 17 showed unmutated IGHV. Study findings and constraints: At the start, clonality exceeded age-matched healthy donors and followed circulating CD8+ T-cell counts. Private clonotypes, not public ones, expanded at ibrutinib response.

The ends were cut back, 3 bases at V and 0 bases at J, with 11 bases in the middle. Germline loops: CDR1 SGHNT, CDR2 YENEEA. CDR3 length equals 15 residues. Libraries were prepared by immunoSEQ multiplex PCR; TCRdb keeps only in-frame clonotypes and omits some of them. This sample has 150,000 or so clones, with approximately 80% found just once. Cryopreserved PBMCs yielded about 2 micrograms of genomic DNA for TCR beta libraries. Sequenced material: PBMCs, taken after 24 months of ibrutinib treatment. The receptor was isolated from a human donor with chronic lymphocytic leukemia. The chain uses TRBV11-3 and TRBJ2-5; maybe TRBD1 (6 bases). The CDR3 protein is CASSFEGGYQETQYF. The CDR3 DNA is TGTGCCAGCAGCTTTGAAGGGGGTTACCAAGAGACCCAGTACTTC.